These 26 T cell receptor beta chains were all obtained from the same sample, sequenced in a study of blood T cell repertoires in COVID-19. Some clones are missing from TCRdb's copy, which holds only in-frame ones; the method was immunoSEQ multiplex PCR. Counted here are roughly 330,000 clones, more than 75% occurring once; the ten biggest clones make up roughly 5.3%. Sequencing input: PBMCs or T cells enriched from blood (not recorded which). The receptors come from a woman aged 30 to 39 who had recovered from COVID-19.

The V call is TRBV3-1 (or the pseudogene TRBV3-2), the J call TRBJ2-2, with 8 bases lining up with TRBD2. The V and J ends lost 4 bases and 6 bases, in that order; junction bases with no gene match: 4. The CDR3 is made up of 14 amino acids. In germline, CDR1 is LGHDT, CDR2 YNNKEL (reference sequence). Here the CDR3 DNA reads TGTGCCAGCAGCCGGGCGGGGGGTGCCGGGGAGCTGTTTTTT. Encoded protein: CASSRAGGAGELFF.

As DNA, the CDR3 is TGTGCCAGTAGTACCCAGGTCGGTAGCAATCAGCCCCAGCATTTT. It is translated as CASSTQVGSNQPQHF. V and J are TRBV19 and TRBJ1-5, with unresolved D. Germline V gene sequence: CDR1 LNHDA, CDR2 SQIVND (reference sequence). This CDR3 comprises 15 residues. The ends were cut back, 4 bases at V and 0 bases at J, with 10 bases in the middle.

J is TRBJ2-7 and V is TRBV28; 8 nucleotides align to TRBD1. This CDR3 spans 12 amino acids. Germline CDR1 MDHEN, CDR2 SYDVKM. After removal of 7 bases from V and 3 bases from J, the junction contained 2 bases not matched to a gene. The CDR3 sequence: CASTDRGYEQYF. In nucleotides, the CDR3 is TGTGCCAGCACCGACAGGGGCTACGAGCAGTACTTC.

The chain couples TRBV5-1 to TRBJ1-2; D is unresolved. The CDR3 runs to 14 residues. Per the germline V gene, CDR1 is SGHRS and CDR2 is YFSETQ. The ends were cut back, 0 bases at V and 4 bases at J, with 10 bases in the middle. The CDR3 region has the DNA TGCGCCAGCAGCTTGGATGCGACGGGCTATGGCTACACCTTC. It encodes CASSLDATGYGYTF.

The CDR3 loop is CASSLVANSGNTIYF. The CDR3 nucleotides read TGCGCCAGCAGCTTGGTAGCAAACTCTGGAAACACCATATATTTT. This chain joins TRBV5-1 and TRBJ1-3; no reliable D call. Germline V gives CDR1 SGHRS, CDR2 YFSETQ. The length of the CDR3 is 15 residues. The ends were cut back, 0 bases at V and 0 bases at J, with 7 bases in the middle.

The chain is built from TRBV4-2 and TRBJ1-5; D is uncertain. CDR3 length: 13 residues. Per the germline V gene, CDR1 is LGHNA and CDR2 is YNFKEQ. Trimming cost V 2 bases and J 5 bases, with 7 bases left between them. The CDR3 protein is CASSQRGDQPQHF. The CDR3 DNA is TGTGCCAGCAGCCAACGCGGGGATCAGCCCCAGCATTTT.

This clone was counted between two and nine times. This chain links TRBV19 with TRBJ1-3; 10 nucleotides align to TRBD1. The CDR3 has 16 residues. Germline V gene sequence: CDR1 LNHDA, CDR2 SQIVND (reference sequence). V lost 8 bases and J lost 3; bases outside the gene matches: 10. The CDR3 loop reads CASHRQGTGVGNTIYF. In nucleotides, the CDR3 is TGTGCCAGTCACCGCCAGGGGACAGGGGTTGGAAACACCATATATTTT.

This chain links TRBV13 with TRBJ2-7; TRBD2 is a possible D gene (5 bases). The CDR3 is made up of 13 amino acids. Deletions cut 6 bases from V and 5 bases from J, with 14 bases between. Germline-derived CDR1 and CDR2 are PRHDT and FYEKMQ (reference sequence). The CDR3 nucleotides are TGTGCCAGCAGGCTTCGGGGAGTTCACGAGCAGTACTTC. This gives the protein CASRLRGVHEQYF. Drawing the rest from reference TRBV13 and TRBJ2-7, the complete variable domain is AAGVIQSPRHLIKEKRETATLKCYPIPRHDTVYWYQQGPGQDPQFLISFYEKMQSDKGSIPDRFSAQQFSDYHSELNMSSLELGDSALYFCASRLRGVHEQYFGPGTRLTVT.

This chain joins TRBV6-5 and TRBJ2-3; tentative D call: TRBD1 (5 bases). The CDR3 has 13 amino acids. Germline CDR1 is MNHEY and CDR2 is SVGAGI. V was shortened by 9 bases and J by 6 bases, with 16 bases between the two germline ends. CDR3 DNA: TGTGCCAGTTGTCAGGGCGTACGGGATACGCAGTATTTT. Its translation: CASCQGVRDTQYF.

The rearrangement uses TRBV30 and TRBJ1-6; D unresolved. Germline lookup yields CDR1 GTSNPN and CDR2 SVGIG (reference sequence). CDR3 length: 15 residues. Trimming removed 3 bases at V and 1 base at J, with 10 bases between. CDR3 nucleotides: TGTGCCTGGAGGCTTTACGGGTCCTATAATTCACCCCTCCACTTT. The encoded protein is CAWRLYGSYNSPLHF.

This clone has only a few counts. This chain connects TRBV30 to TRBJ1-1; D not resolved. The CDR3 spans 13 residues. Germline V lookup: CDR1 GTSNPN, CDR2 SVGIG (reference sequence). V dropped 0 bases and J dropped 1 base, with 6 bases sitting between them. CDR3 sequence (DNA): TGTGCCTGGAGTGTACAGTGGAACACTGAAGCTTTCTTT. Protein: CAWSVQWNTEAFF.

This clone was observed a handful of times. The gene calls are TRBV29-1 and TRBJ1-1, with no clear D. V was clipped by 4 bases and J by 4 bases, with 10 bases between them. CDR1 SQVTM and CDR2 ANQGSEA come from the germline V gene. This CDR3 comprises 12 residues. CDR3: CSVVEAGTEAFF. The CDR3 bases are TGCAGCGTTGTTGAAGCAGGCACTGAAGCTTTCTTT.

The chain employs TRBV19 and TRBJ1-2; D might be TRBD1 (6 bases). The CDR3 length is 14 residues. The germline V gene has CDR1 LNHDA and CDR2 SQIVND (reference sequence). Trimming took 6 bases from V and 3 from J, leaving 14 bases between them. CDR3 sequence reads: CASSPGGGYYGYTF. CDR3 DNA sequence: TGTGCCAGTAGCCCGGGGGGCGGATACTATGGCTACACCTTC.

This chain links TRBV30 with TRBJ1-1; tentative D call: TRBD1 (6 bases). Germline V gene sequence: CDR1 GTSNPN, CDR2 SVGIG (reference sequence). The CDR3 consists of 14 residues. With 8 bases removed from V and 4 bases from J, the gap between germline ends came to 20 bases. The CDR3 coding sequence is TGTGCCCTCAATGAGCGGGGGCGGGTCACTGAAGCTTTCTTT. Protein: CALNERGRVTEAFF.

CDR3 protein: CSVESGDGTDTQYF. The CDR3 DNA reads TGCAGCGTTGAATCGGGGGATGGCACAGATACGCAGTATTTT. V usage is TRBV29-1 and J usage is TRBJ2-3, with a weak D call TRBD2 (6 bases). The length of the CDR3 is 14 residues. Trimming left V 2 bases short and J 1 base short, with 10 bases between. Germline CDR1 reads SQVTM; CDR2 reads ANQGSEA.

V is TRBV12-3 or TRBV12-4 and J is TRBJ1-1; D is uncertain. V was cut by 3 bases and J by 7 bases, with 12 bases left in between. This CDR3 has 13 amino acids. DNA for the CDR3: TGTGCCAGCAGTTTGCGTAGTTCGCTTGAAGCTTTCTTT. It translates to CASSLRSSLEAFF.

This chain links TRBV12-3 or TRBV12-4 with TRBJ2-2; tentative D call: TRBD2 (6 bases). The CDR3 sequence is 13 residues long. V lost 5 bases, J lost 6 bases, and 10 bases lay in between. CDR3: CASSPGLPGELFF. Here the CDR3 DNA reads TGTGCCAGCAGTCCGGGACTTCCCGGGGAGCTGTTTTTT.

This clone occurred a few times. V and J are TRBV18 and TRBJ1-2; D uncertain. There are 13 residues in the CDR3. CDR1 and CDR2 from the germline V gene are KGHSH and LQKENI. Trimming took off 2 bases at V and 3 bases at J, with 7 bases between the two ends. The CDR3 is CASSPRRDYGYTF. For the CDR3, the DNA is TGTGCCAGCTCACCAAGAAGAGACTATGGCTACACCTTC.

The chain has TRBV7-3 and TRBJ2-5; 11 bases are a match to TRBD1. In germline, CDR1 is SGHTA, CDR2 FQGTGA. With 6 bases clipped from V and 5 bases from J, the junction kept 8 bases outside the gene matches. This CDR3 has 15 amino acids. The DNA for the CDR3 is TGTGCCAGCAGTCGGACAGGGGGCCTCTATGAGACCCAGTACTTC. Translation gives CASSRTGGLYETQYF.

The CDR3 DNA sequence: TGTGCCATCAGTGGATCGGACAGGGGCTACAATGGCTACACCTTC. Protein sequence: CAISGSDRGYNGYTF. This chain links TRBV10-3 with TRBJ1-2; 9 bases agree with TRBD1. Germline CDR1 ENHRY, CDR2 SYGVKD. The CDR3 extends over 15 amino acids. V gave up 4 bases and J gave up 6 bases; unmatched junction bases: 9.

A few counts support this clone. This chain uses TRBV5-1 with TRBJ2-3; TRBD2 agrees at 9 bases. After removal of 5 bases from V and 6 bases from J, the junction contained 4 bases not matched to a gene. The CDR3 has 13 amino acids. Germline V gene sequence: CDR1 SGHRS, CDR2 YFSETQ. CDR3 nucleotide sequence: TGCGCCAGCAGGGCGGGGGGGCCCGATACGCAGTATTTT. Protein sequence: CASRAGGPDTQYF.

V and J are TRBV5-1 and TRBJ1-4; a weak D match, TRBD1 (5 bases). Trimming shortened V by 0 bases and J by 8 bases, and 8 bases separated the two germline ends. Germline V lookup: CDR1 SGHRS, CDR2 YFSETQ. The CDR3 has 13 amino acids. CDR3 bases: TGCGCCAGCAGCTTGGTAAGGGGAGAAAAACTGTTTTTT. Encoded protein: CASSLVRGEKLFF.

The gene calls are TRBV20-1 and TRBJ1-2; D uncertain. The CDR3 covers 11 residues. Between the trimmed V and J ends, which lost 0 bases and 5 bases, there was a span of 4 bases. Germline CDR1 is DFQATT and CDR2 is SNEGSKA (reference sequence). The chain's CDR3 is CSARESYGYTF. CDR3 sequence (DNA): TGCAGTGCTAGAGAGTCTTATGGCTACACCTTC.

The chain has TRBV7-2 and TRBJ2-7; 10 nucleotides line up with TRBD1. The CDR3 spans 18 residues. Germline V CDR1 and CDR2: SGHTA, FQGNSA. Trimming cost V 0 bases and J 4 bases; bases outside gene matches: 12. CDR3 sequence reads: CASSLAFSPGQGRYEQYF. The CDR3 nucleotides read TGTGCCAGCAGCTTAGCCTTCTCCCCGGGACAGGGGAGGTACGAGCAGTACTTC. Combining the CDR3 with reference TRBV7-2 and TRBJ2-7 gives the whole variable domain GAGVSQSPSNKVTEKGKDVELRCDPISGHTALYWYRQSLGQGLEFLIYFQGNSAPDKSGLPSDRFSAERTGGSVSTLTIQRTQQEDSAVYLCASSLAFSPGQGRYEQYFGPGTRLTVT.

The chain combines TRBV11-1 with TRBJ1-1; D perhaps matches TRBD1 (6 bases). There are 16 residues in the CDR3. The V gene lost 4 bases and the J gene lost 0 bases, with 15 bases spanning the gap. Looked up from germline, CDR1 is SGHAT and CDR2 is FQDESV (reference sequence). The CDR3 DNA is TGTGCCAGCAGCTCCCTACAGGGATACATGAACACTGAAGCTTTCTTT. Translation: CASSSLQGYMNTEAFF. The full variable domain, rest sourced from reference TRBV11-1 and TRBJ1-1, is EAEVAQSPRYKITEKSQAVAFWCDPISGHATLYWYRQILGQGPELLVQFQDESVVDDSQLPKDRFSAERLKGVDSTLKIQPAELGDSAMYLCASSSLQGYMNTEAFFGQGTRLTVV.

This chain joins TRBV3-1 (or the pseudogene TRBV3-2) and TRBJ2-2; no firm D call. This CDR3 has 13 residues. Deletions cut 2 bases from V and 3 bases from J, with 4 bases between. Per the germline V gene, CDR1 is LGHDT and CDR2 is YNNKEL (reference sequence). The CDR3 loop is CASSQQYTGELFF. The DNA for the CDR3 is TGTGCCAGCAGCCAACAGTACACCGGGGAGCTGTTTTTT.